What follows describes a single T cell receptor beta chain. CD45RO-negative, CCR7-positively selected cells formed the naive CD8 fraction, excluding terminally differentiated effector memory CD45RA+ cells. Some clones are missing from TCRdb's copy, which holds only in-frame ones; the method was immunoSEQ multiplex PCR. The sample carries around 2,000,000 clones, 85% to 95% recorded once. The record originates from a study of shared clonotypes between healthy human individuals. Study in general: Each donor contributed plates that comprised three CD4 naive, three CD4 memory, two CD8 naive and one CD8 memory.

This clonotype was obtained from a man between 18 and 29 years old in good health. Some clones in this sample may be carry-over from other donors' samples. Sequenced input: naive CD8+ T cells from PBMCs.

CDR3 nucleotides: TGTGCCAGCAGTCCACAGGGACGAGGGAACACTGAAGCTTTCTTT. Protein sequence: CASSPQGRGNTEAFF. The chain links TRBV2 to TRBJ1-1, with a weak D call TRBD1 (6 bases). This CDR3 comprises 15 residues. Germline V gene lookup returns CDR1 SNHLY and CDR2 FYNNEI. V lost 5 bases to trimming and J lost 1 base, with 14 bases between them.